This TCR beta chain is drawn from a study of blood T cell repertoires in COVID-19. Whole-study context: The samples span acute and convalescent COVID-19 from the United States, Italy and Spain.

This CDR3 is built from 13 residues. V shed 3 bases and J shed 5 bases, with 13 bases lying between them. The germline V gene encodes CDR1 SQVTM and CDR2 ANQGSEA. This clone was seen once. Repertoires were generated with immunoSEQ multiplex PCR, while TCRdb's copy carries only in-frame clones and drops some. In the table there are around 150,000 clones, about 81% of which are singletons. The origin of this receptor is a human donor in a cohort sampled during active COVID-19. The chain carries TRBV29-1 and TRBJ1-1; the D gene is possibly TRBD1 (5 bases). The specimen sequenced was peripheral blood. The CDR3 here is CSVEGGSGTEAFF. CDR3 sequence (DNA): TGCAGCGTTGAGGGGGGGTCCGGGACTGAAGCTTTCTTT.